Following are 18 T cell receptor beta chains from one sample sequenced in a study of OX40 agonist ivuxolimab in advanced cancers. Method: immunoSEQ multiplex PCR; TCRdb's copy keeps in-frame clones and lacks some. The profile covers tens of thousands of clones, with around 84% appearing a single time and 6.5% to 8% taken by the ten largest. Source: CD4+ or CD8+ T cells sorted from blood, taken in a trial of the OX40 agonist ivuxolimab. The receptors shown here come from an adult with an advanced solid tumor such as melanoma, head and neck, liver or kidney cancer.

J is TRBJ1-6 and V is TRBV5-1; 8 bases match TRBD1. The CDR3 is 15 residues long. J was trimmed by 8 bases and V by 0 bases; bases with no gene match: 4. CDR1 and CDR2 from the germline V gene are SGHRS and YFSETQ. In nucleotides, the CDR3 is TGCGCCAGCAGCTTGGGGGGGACAGGAGATTCACCCCTCCACTTT. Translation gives CASSLGGTGDSPLHF. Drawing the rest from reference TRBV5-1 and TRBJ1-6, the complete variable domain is KAGVTQTPRYLIKTRGQQVTLSCSPISGHRSVSWYQQTPGQGLQFLFEYFSETQRNKGNFPGRFSGRQFSNSRSEMNVSTLELGDSALYLCASSLGGTGDSPLHFGNGTRLTVT.

CDR3: CASSLAGKYNEQFF. As DNA, the CDR3 is TGTGCCAGCAGCTTAGCGGGCAAATACAATGAGCAGTTCTTC. This sequence joins TRBV7-2 and TRBJ2-1; D not certain. The germline CDR1 and CDR2 sequences are SGHTA and FQGNSA. The germline V and J ends were trimmed by 0 bases and 4 bases, with 7 bases remaining between them. The CDR3 covers 14 residues.

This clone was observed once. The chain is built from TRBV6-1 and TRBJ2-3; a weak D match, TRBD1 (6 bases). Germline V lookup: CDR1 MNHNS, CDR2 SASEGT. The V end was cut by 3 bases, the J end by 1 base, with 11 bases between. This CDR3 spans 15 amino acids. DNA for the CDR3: TGTGCCAGCAGTGATAGGAACAGGGGCACAGATACGCAGTATTTT. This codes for CASSDRNRGTDTQYF.

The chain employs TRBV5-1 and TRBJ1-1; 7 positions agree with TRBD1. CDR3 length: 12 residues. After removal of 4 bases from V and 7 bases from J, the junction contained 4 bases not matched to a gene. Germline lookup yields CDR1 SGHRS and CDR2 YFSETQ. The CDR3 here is CASSMGQHEAFF. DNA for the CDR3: TGCGCCAGCAGCATGGGACAGCATGAAGCTTTCTTT.

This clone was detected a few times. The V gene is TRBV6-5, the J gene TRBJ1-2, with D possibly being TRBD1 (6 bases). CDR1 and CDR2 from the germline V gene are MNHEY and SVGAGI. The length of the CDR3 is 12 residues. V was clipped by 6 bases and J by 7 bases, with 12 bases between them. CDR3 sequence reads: CASRSQGSGYTF. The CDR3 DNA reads TGTGCCAGCAGGTCACAGGGTTCTGGCTACACCTTC.

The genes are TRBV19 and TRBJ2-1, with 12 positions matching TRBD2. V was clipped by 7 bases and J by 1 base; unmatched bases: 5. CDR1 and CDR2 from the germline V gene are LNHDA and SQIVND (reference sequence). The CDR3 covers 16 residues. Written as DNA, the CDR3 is TGTGCCAGTAATCTAGCGGGAGGGCCTTCCTACAATGAGCAGTTCTTC. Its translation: CASNLAGGPSYNEQFF.

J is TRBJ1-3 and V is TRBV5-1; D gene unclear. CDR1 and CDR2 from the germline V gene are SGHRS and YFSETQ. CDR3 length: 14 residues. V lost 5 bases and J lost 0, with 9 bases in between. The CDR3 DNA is TGCGCCAGCAGGGAGCAGGCCTCTGGAAACACCATATATTTT. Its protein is CASREQASGNTIYF.

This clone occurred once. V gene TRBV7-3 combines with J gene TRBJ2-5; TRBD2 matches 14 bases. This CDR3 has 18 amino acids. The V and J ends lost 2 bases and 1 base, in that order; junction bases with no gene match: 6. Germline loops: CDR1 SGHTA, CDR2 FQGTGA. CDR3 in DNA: TGTGCCAGCAGCTTATCCCGGACTAGCGGGAGGACCCAAGAGACCCAGTACTTC. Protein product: CASSLSRTSGRTQETQYF. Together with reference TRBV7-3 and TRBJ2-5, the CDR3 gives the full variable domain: GAGVSQTPSNKVTEKGKYVELRCDPISGHTALYWYRQSLGQGPEFLIYFQGTGAADDSGLPNDRFFAVRPEGSVSTLKIQRTERGDSAVYLCASSLSRTSGRTQETQYFGPGTRLLVL.

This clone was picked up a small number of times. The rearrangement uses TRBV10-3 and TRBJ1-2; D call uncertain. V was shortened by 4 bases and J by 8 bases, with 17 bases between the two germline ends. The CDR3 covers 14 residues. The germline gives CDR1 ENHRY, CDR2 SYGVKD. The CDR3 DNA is TGTGCCATCAGTGCAGCAGTCCCGGCGGGAGGCTACACCTTC. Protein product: CAISAAVPAGGYTF.

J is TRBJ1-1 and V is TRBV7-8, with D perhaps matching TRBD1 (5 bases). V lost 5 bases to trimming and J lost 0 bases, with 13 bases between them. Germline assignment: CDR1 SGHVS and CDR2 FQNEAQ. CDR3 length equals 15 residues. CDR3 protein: CASSPRTLMNTEAFF. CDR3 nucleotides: TGTGCCAGCAGCCCACGGACACTCATGAACACTGAAGCTTTCTTT. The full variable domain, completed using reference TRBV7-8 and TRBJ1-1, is GAGVSQSPRYKVAKRGQDVALRCDPISGHVSLFWYQQALGQGPEFLTYFQNEAQLDKSGLPSDRFFAERPEGSVSTLKIQRTQQEDSAVYLCASSPRTLMNTEAFFGQGTRLTVV.

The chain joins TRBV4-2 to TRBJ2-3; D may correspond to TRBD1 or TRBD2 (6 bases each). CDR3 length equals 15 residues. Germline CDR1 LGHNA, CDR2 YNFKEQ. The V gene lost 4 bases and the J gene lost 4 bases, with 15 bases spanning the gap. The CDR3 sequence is CASSPSRGRADTQYF. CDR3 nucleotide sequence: TGTGCCAGCAGCCCTAGCCGGGGGCGAGCAGATACGCAGTATTTT.

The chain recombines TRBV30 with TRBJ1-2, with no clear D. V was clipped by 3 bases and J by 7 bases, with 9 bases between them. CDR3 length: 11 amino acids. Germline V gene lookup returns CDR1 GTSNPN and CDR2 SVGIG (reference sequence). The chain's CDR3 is CAWSPSSGYTF. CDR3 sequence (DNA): TGTGCCTGGAGCCCCAGTTCTGGCTACACCTTC.

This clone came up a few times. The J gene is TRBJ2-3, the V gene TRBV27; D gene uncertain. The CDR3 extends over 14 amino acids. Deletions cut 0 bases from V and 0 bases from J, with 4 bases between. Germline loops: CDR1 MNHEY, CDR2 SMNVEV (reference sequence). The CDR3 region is CASSLSASTDTQYF. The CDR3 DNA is TGTGCCAGCAGTTTATCGGCTAGCACAGATACGCAGTATTTT.

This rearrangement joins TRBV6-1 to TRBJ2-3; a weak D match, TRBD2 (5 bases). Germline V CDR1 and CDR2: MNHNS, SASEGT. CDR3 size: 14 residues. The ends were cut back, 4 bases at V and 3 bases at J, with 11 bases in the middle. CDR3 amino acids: CASSGRRGTDTQYF. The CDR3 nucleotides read TGTGCCAGCAGTGGACGCCGGGGAACAGATACGCAGTATTTT.

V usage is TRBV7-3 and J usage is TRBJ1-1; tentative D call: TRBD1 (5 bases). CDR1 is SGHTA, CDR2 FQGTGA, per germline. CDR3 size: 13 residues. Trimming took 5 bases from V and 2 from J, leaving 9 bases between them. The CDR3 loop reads CASSPTGNTEAFF. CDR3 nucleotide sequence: TGTGCCAGCAGCCCTACAGGAAACACTGAAGCTTTCTTT.

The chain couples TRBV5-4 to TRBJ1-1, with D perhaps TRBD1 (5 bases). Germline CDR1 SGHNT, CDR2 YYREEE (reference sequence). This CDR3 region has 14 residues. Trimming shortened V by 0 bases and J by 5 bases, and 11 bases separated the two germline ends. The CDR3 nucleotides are TGTGCCAGCAGCTTGGTGGCAGGGTTTACTGAAGCTTTCTTT. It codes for CASSLVAGFTEAFF.

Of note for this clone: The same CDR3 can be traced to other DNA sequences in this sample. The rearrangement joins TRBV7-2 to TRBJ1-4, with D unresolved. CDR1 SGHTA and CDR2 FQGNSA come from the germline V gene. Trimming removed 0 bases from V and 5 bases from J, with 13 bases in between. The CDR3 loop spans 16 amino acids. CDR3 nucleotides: TGTGCCAGCAGCTTAGCTTCAACAGCCCCAAATGAAAAACTGTTTTTT. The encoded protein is CASSLASTAPNEKLFF. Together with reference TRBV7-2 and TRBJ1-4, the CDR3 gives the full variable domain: GAGVSQSPSNKVTEKGKDVELRCDPISGHTALYWYRQSLGQGLEFLIYFQGNSAPDKSGLPSDRFSAERTGGSVSTLTIQRTQQEDSAVYLCASSLASTAPNEKLFFGSGTQLSVL.

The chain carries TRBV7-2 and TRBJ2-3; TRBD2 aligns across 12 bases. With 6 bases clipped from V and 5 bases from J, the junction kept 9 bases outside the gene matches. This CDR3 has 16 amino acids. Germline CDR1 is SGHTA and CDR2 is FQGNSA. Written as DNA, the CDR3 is TGTGCCAGCAGACCGAGACTAGCGGGAGCGGGAGATACGCAGTATTTT. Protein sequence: CASRPRLAGAGDTQYF.